The 23 T cell receptor beta chains below come from one sample, sequenced in a study of T cells in Graves' hyperthyroidism and ophthalmopathy. Using RNA transcripts as the source, TCR beta CDR3 regions were amplified. The primer set for the first-round RT-PCR of the TCR CDR3 was HTBI. TCRdb reprocessed the multiplex PCR reads via MiXCR and lists one record per CDR3 protein. The sample has about 180,000 distinct CDR3 sequences, approximately 17% seen once. The sample taken for sequencing was blood. Receptor source: a woman in her 50s with Graves' hyperthyroidism.

This clonotype has ten or more counts. The gene calls are TRBV20-1 and TRBJ2-4, with TRBD2 matching over 11 bases. The CDR3 has 16 residues. CDR1 is DFQATT, CDR2 SNEGSKA, per germline (reference sequence). Trimming cost V 2 bases and J 3 bases; bases outside gene matches: 6. CDR3 residues: CSARRASGGNKNIQYF. CDR3 bases: TGCAGTGCTAGAAGGGCTAGCGGGGGGAACAAAAACATTCAGTACTTC.

This clonotype was seen ten or more times. This chain's CDR3 is CASSFGQGVADTQYF. In DNA form, the CDR3 reads TGTGCCAGCAGTTTCGGACAGGGGGTCGCAGATACGCAGTATTTT. The chain employs TRBV27 and TRBJ2-3, with 10 bases fitting TRBD1. This CDR3 contains 15 residues. The germline V gene has CDR1 MNHEY and CDR2 SMNVEV (reference sequence). Trimming removed 3 bases from V and 4 bases from J; junction bases left unmatched: 4.

This clonotype was counted ten times or more. The chain carries TRBV14 and TRBJ2-1; D is ambiguous. CDR1 SGHDN and CDR2 FVKESK come from the germline V gene. The CDR3 contains 14 residues. V gave up 2 bases and J gave up 2 bases, with 7 bases separating them. CDR3 in amino acids: CASSQNPPYNEQFF. The DNA for the CDR3 is TGTGCCAGCAGCCAAAATCCCCCCTACAATGAGCAGTTCTTC.

Many counts were recorded for this clonotype. The gene calls are TRBV20-1 and TRBJ2-1, with TRBD1 as a possible D gene (7 bases). V gave up 0 bases and J gave up 2 bases, with 11 bases separating them. The CDR3 contains 15 residues. Germline V gives CDR1 DFQATT, CDR2 SNEGSKA (reference sequence). CDR3 DNA sequence: TGCAGTGCTAGAGATTCAGGGGGGCCCTACAATGAGCAGTTCTTC. This sequence encodes CSARDSGGPYNEQFF.

This clonotype was found once. The genes are TRBV11-2 and TRBJ2-1, with 8 nucleotides matching TRBD2. Germline lookup yields CDR1 SGHAT and CDR2 FQNNGV. After removal of 4 bases from V and 0 bases from J, the junction contained 11 bases not matched to a gene. The CDR3 contains 18 residues. DNA of the CDR3: TGTGCCAGCAGCTCTAGGCCAGGCGGGGGGAGCTCCTACAATGAGCAGTTCTTC. Amino acids: CASSSRPGGGSSYNEQFF.

In its sample, this clonotype was seen many times. The chain recombines TRBV5-4 with TRBJ2-3; 7 positions agree with TRBD1. Germline assignment: CDR1 SGHNT and CDR2 YYREEE (reference sequence). The length of the CDR3 is 13 residues. V lost 4 bases and J lost 3; bases outside the gene matches: 2. The CDR3 region has the DNA TGTGCCAGCAGCCAGGGACAGACAGATACGCAGTATTTT. It yields the protein CASSQGQTDTQYF.

This clonotype was counted at least ten times. V and J are TRBV11-2 and TRBJ1-4; D uncertain. The CDR3 contains 14 residues. The germline gives CDR1 SGHAT, CDR2 FQNNGV. Trimming removed 2 bases at V and 3 bases at J, with 7 bases between. The DNA for the CDR3 is TGTGCCAGCAGCTTAAGTGTTGCTAATGAAAAACTGTTTTTT. Protein product: CASSLSVANEKLFF.

This clonotype was detected ten times or more. V gene TRBV7-2 combines with J gene TRBJ2-5; TRBD2 agrees at 11 bases. The germline V gene has CDR1 SGHTA and CDR2 FQGNSA. V dropped 1 base and J dropped 5; count of bases not matched to a gene: 9. CDR3 size: 17 residues. The CDR3 loop reads CASSLEGGTSGWETQYF. Written as DNA, the CDR3 is TGTGCCAGCAGCTTAGAGGGGGGGACTAGCGGATGGGAGACCCAGTACTTC.

The sample holds many counts of this clonotype. The chain combines TRBV20-1 with TRBJ2-5; the D gene is possibly TRBD2 (6 bases). The CDR3 totals 16 residues. Germline V gene data show CDR1 as DFQATT and CDR2 as SNEGSKA (reference sequence). Trimming took off 1 base at V and 8 bases at J, with 23 bases between the two ends. The CDR3 coding sequence is TGCAGTGCTAGAGCCCGACTGGGAAGCGGGTCGGGAACCCAGTACTTC. Encoded protein: CSARARLGSGSGTQYF.

This clonotype was observed at least ten times. This chain uses TRBV6-1 with TRBJ2-5; TRBD1 agrees at 10 bases. This CDR3 comprises 15 residues. V was clipped by 6 bases and J by 6 bases; unmatched bases: 10. CDR1 MNHNS and CDR2 SASEGT come from the germline V gene. DNA for the CDR3: TGTGCCAGCAGCTCCCCGACAGGGGGCGCGCAGACCCAGTACTTC. Encoded protein: CASSSPTGGAQTQYF.

This clonotype was seen ten or more times. The V call is TRBV10-2, the J call TRBJ1-6; TRBD1 aligns across 7 bases. The V gene's germline CDR1 is WSHSY and CDR2 SAAADI. The CDR3 consists of 14 residues. V gave up 3 bases and J gave up 7 bases; unmatched junction bases: 3. The CDR3 region has the DNA TGCGCCAGCAGTGAAGCAGGGGGGAATTCACCCCTCCACTTT. Translating gives CASSEAGGNSPLHF.

At least ten counts were recorded for this clonotype. This chain uses TRBV12-3 or TRBV12-4 with TRBJ2-1; 12 bases align to TRBD2. CDR3 length: 17 residues. With 1 base clipped from V and 8 bases from J, the junction kept 9 bases outside the gene matches. CDR3 nucleotides: TGTGCCAGCAGTTTAGAGACTAGCGGGAGTTATATGGATGAGCAGTTCTTC. This gives the protein CASSLETSGSYMDEQFF.

This clonotype was seen repeatedly, ten times or more. The chain employs TRBV28 and TRBJ1-1, with unresolved D. Trimming removed 6 bases at V and 3 bases at J, with 11 bases between. There are 13 residues in the CDR3. CDR1 and CDR2 (germline): MDHEN, SYDVKM. CDR3 coding DNA: TGTGCCAGCAGCCCACCCCTGGACACTGAAGCTTTCTTT. Encoded protein: CASSPPLDTEAFF.

In this sample, this clonotype turned up many times. The V call is TRBV28, the J call TRBJ2-1; D ambiguous. V lost 3 bases to trimming and J lost 5 bases, with 8 bases between them. The CDR3 is 13 amino acids. CDR1 and CDR2 from the germline V gene are MDHEN and SYDVKM. Here the CDR3 reads CASSFTIDNEQFF. The CDR3, as DNA: TGTGCCAGCAGTTTCACGATAGACAATGAGCAGTTCTTC.

Many counts were recorded for this clonotype. V gene TRBV12-3 or TRBV12-4 combines with J gene TRBJ2-2; D is possibly TRBD2 (5 bases). The V end was cut by 6 bases, the J end by 7 bases, with 12 bases between. The CDR3 totals 13 residues. The chain's CDR3 is CASSPREGGELFF. The CDR3, as DNA: TGTGCCAGCAGCCCTCGAGAGGGCGGGGAGCTGTTTTTT.

This clonotype was observed at least ten times. This rearrangement joins TRBV6-2 or TRBV6-3 to TRBJ1-3; D is ambiguous. The CDR3 sequence is 19 residues long. Looked up from germline, CDR1 is MNHEY and CDR2 is SVGEGT. V was pared by 4 bases and J by 1 base, with 23 bases between. The CDR3 spells CASSSGPAAELRSGNTIYF. In DNA, the CDR3 is TGTGCCAGCAGTTCCGGACCCGCGGCAGAACTACGGTCTGGAAACACCATATATTTT.

This clonotype was detected ten times or more. This chain uses TRBV7-9 with TRBJ2-2, with unresolved D. This CDR3 is 14 amino acids long. Trimming pared 3 bases from V and 5 bases from J, leaving 10 bases between. CDR1 SEHNR and CDR2 FQNEAQ come from the germline V gene (reference sequence). CDR3 in DNA: TGTGCCAGCAGCTTCTCGGGCGCGACCGGGGAGCTGTTTTTT. Its translation is CASSFSGATGELFF.

J is TRBJ2-5 and V is TRBV4-2; unclear D gene. Germline values: CDR1 LGHNA, CDR2 YNFKEQ. This CDR3 has 13 amino acids. The V and J ends lost 0 bases and 6 bases respectively, with 8 bases between them. The CDR3 sequence is CASSQDLLQTQYF. The CDR3 nucleotides read TGTGCCAGCAGCCAAGATCTTCTGCAGACCCAGTACTTC.

This clonotype was counted ten times or more. V and J are TRBV20-1 and TRBJ2-1; 14 bases align to TRBD2. Looked up from germline, CDR1 is DFQATT and CDR2 is SNEGSKA (reference sequence). The V and J ends lost 6 bases and 9 bases, in that order; junction bases with no gene match: 7. The CDR3 spans 14 residues. CDR3: CSARLAGGFGEQFF. The CDR3 nucleotides read TGCAGTGCAAGACTAGCGGGGGGGTTTGGTGAGCAGTTCTTC.

V and J are TRBV7-8 and TRBJ2-5; D may be TRBD1 (6 bases). The CDR3 spans 14 residues. V lost 4 bases to trimming and J lost 2 bases, with 11 bases between them. Germline V CDR1 and CDR2: SGHVS, FQNEAQ. The CDR3 loop is CASSSLTGQETQYF. CDR3 nucleotide sequence: TGTGCCAGCAGCTCACTGACAGGACAAGAGACCCAGTACTTC. Full variable domain (remainder filled in from reference TRBV7-8 and TRBJ2-5): GAGVSQSPRYKVAKRGQDVALRCDPISGHVSLFWYQQALGQGPEFLTYFQNEAQLDKSGLPSDRFFAERPEGSVSTLKIQRTQQEDSAVYLCASSSLTGQETQYFGPGTRLLVL.

This clonotype was seen repeatedly, ten times or more. The chain employs TRBV9 and TRBJ2-3; D tentatively fits TRBD1 or TRBD2 (5 bases each). The V gene lost 4 bases and the J gene lost 2 bases, with 14 bases spanning the gap. Germline CDR1 and CDR2: SGDLS and YYNGEE. The CDR3 totals 15 residues. In DNA form, the CDR3 reads TGTGCCAGCAGCACCCAGGGACGGTCCACAGATACGCAGTATTTT. This sequence encodes CASSTQGRSTDTQYF. Looking up the rest from reference TRBV9 and TRBJ2-3 gives the full variable domain: DSGVTQTPKHLITATGQRVTLRCSPRSGDLSVYWYQQSLDQGLQFLIQYYNGEERAKGNILERFSAQQFPDLHSELNLSSLELGDSALYFCASSTQGRSTDTQYFGPGTRLTVL.

This chain uses TRBV18 with TRBJ2-3; a possible D gene is TRBD1 (5 bases). Looked up from germline, CDR1 is KGHSH and CDR2 is LQKENI. Trimming cost V 6 bases and J 4 bases, with 11 bases left between them. This CDR3 spans 13 amino acids. CDR3 region: CASSLDSADTQYF. In DNA form, the CDR3 reads TGTGCCAGCTCTCTAGACAGCGCAGATACGCAGTATTTT.

This clonotype has at least ten counts. The J gene is TRBJ2-7, the V gene TRBV9, with D uncertain. CDR1 and CDR2 (germline): SGDLS, YYNGEE. The CDR3 is made up of 14 amino acids. V shed 2 bases and J shed 7 bases, with 16 bases lying between them. The CDR3 protein is CASSVRSDFKEQYF. CDR3 bases: TGTGCCAGCAGCGTTCGGTCCGACTTCAAGGAGCAGTACTTC. Supplemented by reference TRBV9 and TRBJ2-7, the full variable domain reads DSGVTQTPKHLITATGQRVTLRCSPRSGDLSVYWYQQSLDQGLQFLIQYYNGEERAKGNILERFSAQQFPDLHSELNLSSLELGDSALYFCASSVRSDFKEQYFGPGTRLTVT.